This entry is about one T cell receptor beta chain. The sample originates from a study of blood T cell repertoires in COVID-19. Study summary: The cDNA or gDNA used as material had been derived from T cells, B-cell-depleted T cells, or PBMCs.

There are 15 residues in the CDR3. Trimming at V came to 8 bases and at J to 2 bases, leaving 9 bases not matched to a gene. Germline V gives CDR1 MNHEY, CDR2 SVGAGI. Patients in Seattle were enrolled during active infection, then followed longitudinally. In the source study's methods: It was from reference gene primer amplification that nucleated cell counts were estimated. The protocol was immunoSEQ multiplex PCR, while the TCRdb copy is restricted to in-frame clones and leaves out a portion. Clone size and V and J calls were adopted from that table, with D and trimming inferred from the DNA. The data show 300,000 to 400,000 clones, roughly 90% seen once.

J is TRBJ2-1 and V is TRBV6-5; 7 bases are a match to TRBD1. This TCR derives from a woman aged 70-85 years with COVID-19, enrolled during active disease. The sample comprised peripheral blood. The DNA for the CDR3 is TGTGCCAGCCGTCGGGACAGCCCCACCTACAATGAGCAGTTCTTC. Its protein is CASRRDSPTYNEQFF.